The 8 T cell receptor beta chains given below trace back to one sample, sequenced in a study of early T cells in non-severe SARS-CoV-2 infection. One entry per CDR3 protein results from TCRdb running MiXCR on the 5' RACE reads. The profile shows 100,000 or so distinct CDR3 sequences, under 15% of them singletons. The sequenced material came from whole blood. All receptors come from an adult who was a healthcare worker with PCR-confirmed SARS-CoV-2 infection or an uninfected control (not recorded which).

The chain carries TRBV2 and TRBJ2-1; weak D call: TRBD2 (6 bases). The CDR3 is made up of 13 amino acids. Trimming removed 5 bases at V and 9 bases at J, with 14 bases between. Germline assignment: CDR1 SNHLY and CDR2 FYNNEI. DNA of the CDR3: TGTGCCAGCAGTTCCCAGCGGGCCAGTGAGCAGTTCTTC. Its translation: CASSSQRASEQFF. Full variable domain (outside the CDR3, taken from reference TRBV2 and TRBJ2-1): EPEVTQTPSHQVTQMGQEVILRCVPISNHLYFYWYRQILGQKVEFLVSFYNNEISEKSEIFDDQFSVERPDGSNFTLKIRSTKLEDSAMYFCASSSQRASEQFFGPGTRLTVL.

This clonotype was observed a handful of times. This chain links TRBV29-1 with TRBJ2-3; D remains unclear. The CDR3 totals 11 residues. Germline V gives CDR1 SQVTM, CDR2 ANQGSEA. V lost 7 bases and J 3 bases, leaving 8 bases between the germline ends. The CDR3 coding sequence is TGCAGCGCCTTCTCGACAGATACGCAGTATTTT. It yields the protein CSAFSTDTQYF.

This clonotype has just a few counts. This chain joins TRBV5-1 and TRBJ2-3; 11 bases fit TRBD2. Per the germline V gene, CDR1 is SGHRS and CDR2 is YFSETQ. V trimming: 3 bases; J trimming: 1 base; junction bases outside the gene matches: 1. The CDR3 sequence is 15 residues long. The CDR3 DNA follows: TGCGCCAGCAGCTCACTAGCGGGAGGCACAGATACGCAGTATTTT. This gives the protein CASSSLAGGTDTQYF. Full variable domain (rest looked up from reference TRBV5-1 and TRBJ2-3): KAGVTQTPRYLIKTRGQQVTLSCSPISGHRSVSWYQQTPGQGLQFLFEYFSETQRNKGNFPGRFSGRQFSNSRSEMNVSTLELGDSALYLCASSSLAGGTDTQYFGPGTRLTVL.

This clonotype was observed a few times. CDR3 in amino acids: CSARKVSSYEQYF. Written as DNA, the CDR3 is TGCAGTGCTAGGAAGGTCTCCTCCTACGAGCAGTACTTC. This rearrangement joins TRBV20-1 to TRBJ2-7; D call uncertain. The CDR3 loop spans 13 amino acids. Germline-derived CDR1 and CDR2 are DFQATT and SNEGSKA (reference sequence). Trimming took 3 bases from V and 0 from J, leaving 9 bases between them.

Only a few counts were recorded for this clonotype. V is TRBV12-3 or TRBV12-4 and J is TRBJ2-7, with D maybe TRBD2 (6 bases). V was pared by 7 bases and J by 3 bases, with 10 bases between. This CDR3 has 12 amino acids. CDR3 sequence reads: CASTGGSYEQYF. The CDR3 nucleotides read TGTGCCAGCACCGGGGGTAGCTACGAGCAGTACTTC.

There are a few counts of this clonotype. This rearrangement joins TRBV6-6 to TRBJ2-7; possible D gene TRBD2, 6 bases. The CDR3 extends over 15 amino acids. Trimming removed 6 bases at V and 5 bases at J, with 20 bases between. Germline-derived CDR1 and CDR2 are MNHNY and SVGAGI (reference sequence). The chain's CDR3 is CASRLAGPTYHEQYF. The DNA of the CDR3 is TGTGCCAGCAGACTGGCGGGACCGACATACCACGAGCAGTACTTC.

V gene TRBV11-2 combines with J gene TRBJ2-3; 8 bases fit TRBD2. Germline V gene data show CDR1 as SGHAT and CDR2 as FQNNGV. With 2 bases clipped from V and 3 bases from J, the junction kept 4 bases outside the gene matches. The CDR3 covers 15 residues. CDR3 loop: CASSLSGSRTDTQYF. The CDR3 DNA follows: TGTGCCAGCAGCTTAAGCGGGAGTAGGACAGATACGCAGTATTTT.

This clonotype appeared many times. The CDR3 region has the DNA TGCAGTGCGTCGCGGGCGGGAGGGGACAATGAGCAGTTCTTC. As protein: CSASRAGGDNEQFF. The V and J genes are TRBV20-1 and TRBJ2-1, with 9 bases fitting TRBD2. The CDR3 extends over 14 amino acids. The ends lost 6 bases at V and 5 bases at J; junction bases unmatched: 8. Germline V gives CDR1 DFQATT, CDR2 SNEGSKA (reference sequence).